This T cell receptor (beta chain) was identified during a study of blood T cell repertoires in COVID-19. Study overall: From the United States, Italy and Spain came samples of acute and convalescent COVID-19. PBMCs, B-cell-depleted T cells, or T cells were the source of the cDNA or gDNA that made up the material.

This clone showed up just a few times. The CDR3 covers 15 residues. Unmatched junction bases numbered 3, after V lost 7 bases and J lost 0 bases. Germline V gene data show CDR1 as MNHEY and CDR2 as SMNVEV (reference sequence). Source study methods: Reference gene primers were amplified, and this amplification served to estimate nucleated cell counts. Sequencing was performed with immunoSEQ multiplex PCR; in TCRdb, only in-frame clones are kept and a portion is missing. For V, J and clone size, that table is used; D and trimming come from the DNA. The table records around 250,000 clones, around four fifths of them present only once.

The sequence came from a man aged 25 to 40 who had recovered from COVID-19. This chain connects TRBV27 to TRBJ1-6; 7 nucleotides agree with TRBD1. Input material: peripheral blood. CDR3 protein: CASKTGDSYNSPLHF. CDR3 DNA: TGTGCCAGCAAAACAGGGGACTCCTATAATTCACCCCTCCACTTT.